These T cell receptor beta chains were read from a single sample in a study of T cells in Graves' hyperthyroidism and ophthalmopathy. TCRdb recomputed calls from the multiplex PCR reads with MiXCR, one row per CDR3 protein. This repertoire shows about 420,000 distinct CDR3 sequences, around a sixth found once; its top ten account for roughly 15%. Sequenced input: blood. The origin of the receptors is a young woman with Graves' hyperthyroidism. Each CDR3 is given with its conserved first and last residue. Each record gives: V gene, D gene, clone size, J gene, CDR3 protein, CDR3 DNA. A D gene is named only where the DNA matches it firmly. The size entry is marked missing in some rows and otherwise reads once, few, many or a size class.

TRBV9	-	few	TRBJ1-3	CASSVSTGASGNTIYF	TGTGCCAGCAGCGTGTCGACGGGAGCCTCTGGAAACACCATATATTTT
TRBV6-5	TRBD1	-	TRBJ1-1	CASSYDTSGTGSVKVFF	TGTGCCAGCAGTTACGATACCTCCGGGACAGGGAGCGTTAAAGTTTTCTTT
TRBV20-1	TRBD1	many	TRBJ2-7	CSALRAGGSYEQYF	TGCAGTGCCCTGCGGGCAGGGGGCTCCTACGAGCAGTACTTC
TRBV2	-	many	TRBJ2-7	CASKDSRGALTYEQYF	TGTGCCAGCAAAGACTCCCGGGGGGCGCTTACCTACGAGCAGTACTTC
TRBV4-2	TRBD1	-	TRBJ2-7	CASSQDEGTGGHEQYF	TGTGCCAGCAGCCAAGATGAGGGGACAGGGGGTCACGAGCAGTACTTC
TRBV3-1	TRBD1	many	TRBJ2-3	CASSQGTGTDTQYF	TGTGCCAGCAGCCAGGGGACAGGGACAGATACGCAGTATTTT
TRBV11-2	-	-	TRBJ1-1	CASSQTGGRHTEAFF	TGTGCCAGCAGCCAGACGGGGGGGCGGCACACTGAAGCTTTCTTT
TRBV28	-	-	TRBJ2-1	CASRIADPGIIEQFF	TGTGCCAGCAGAATAGCGGACCCCGGGATCATTGAGCAGTTCTTC
TRBV27	-	-	TRBJ2-5	CASRPGLGETQYF	TGTGCCAGCAGGCCAGGGTTAGGAGAGACCCAGTACTTC
TRBV10-3	TRBD2	few	TRBJ2-7	CAITSQRGPYEQYF	TGTGCCATCACCAGCCAGCGGGGGCCCTACGAGCAGTACTTC
TRBV12-3/TRBV12-4	TRBD1	-	TRBJ2-1	CASSKTGTERRVRINEQFF	TGTGCCAGCAGTAAAACCGGGACAGAACGCAGAGTTCGGATAAATGAGCAGTTCTTC
TRBV2	-	many	TRBJ2-1	CASRKVGFSRNEQFF	TGTGCCAGCCGAAAGGTGGGGTTTTCCCGAAATGAGCAGTTCTTC
TRBV7-2	-	few	TRBJ1-2	CASSTQLGYTF	TGTGCCAGCAGCACCCAATTGGGCTACACCTTC
TRBV28	-	many	TRBJ1-5	CASSEPGRRNQPQHF	TGTGCCAGCAGCGAACCGGGGCGCCGCAATCAGCCCCAGCATTTT
TRBV11-2	TRBD1	many	TRBJ2-7	CASSLVRDSPYEQYF	TGTGCCAGCAGCTTAGTCCGGGACAGTCCCTACGAGCAGTACTTC
TRBV24-1	-	-	TRBJ2-1	CATSDSGPYNEQFF	TGTGCCACCAGTGATTCCGGCCCCTACAATGAGCAGTTCTTC
TRBV6-2/TRBV6-3	-	few	TRBJ2-7	CASSYHGGTHYEQYF	TGTGCCAGCAGTTACCATGGCGGGACCCACTACGAGCAGTACTTC
TRBV2	TRBD1	-	TRBJ2-2	CASSPRGRGRSPNTGELFF	TGTGCCAGCAGTCCCAGGGGGCGCGGCCGTAGTCCGAACACCGGGGAGCTGTTTTTT
TRBV18	TRBD2	many	TRBJ2-1	CASSPLAGSDNEQFF	TGTGCCAGCTCTCCACTAGCGGGATCGGACAATGAGCAGTTCTTC
TRBV28	-	few	TRBJ1-3	CASRDAEDTIYF	TGTGCCAGCAGGGATGCTGAGGACACCATATATTTT
TRBV20-1	-	many	TRBJ1-2	CSARSQTGQGGYTF	TGCAGTGCTAGATCTCAGACAGGTCAGGGAGGCTACACCTTC
TRBV20-1	-	many	TRBJ2-3	CSALTPARGTDTQYF	TGCAGTGCTCTCACTCCGGCACGGGGCACAGATACGCAGTATTTT
TRBV6-4	-	-	TRBJ2-7	CASSAYAGASYEQYF	TGTGCCAGCAGTGCTTATGCAGGGGCGTCCTACGAGCAGTACTTC
TRBV4-1	-	few	TRBJ2-7	CASSQDFFGVSSYEQYF	TGCGCCAGCAGCCAAGATTTCTTTGGGGTCTCCTCCTACGAGCAGTACTTC
TRBV28	TRBD2	many	TRBJ2-7	CASSGPAGGSYEQYF	TGTGCCAGCAGCGGTCCAGCGGGAGGGTCCTACGAGCAGTACTTC
TRBV20-1	-	few	TRBJ2-5	CSSRLGAVGETQYF	TGCAGTTCCCGCCTCGGGGCGGTGGGGGAGACCCAGTACTTC
TRBV11-2	TRBD2	-	TRBJ2-2	CASSRGLAGGYGELFF	TGTGCCAGCAGCCGGGGACTAGCGGGAGGGTACGGGGAGCTGTTTTTT
TRBV6-1	TRBD2	many	TRBJ2-7	CASSYAGGGFYEQYF	TGTGCCAGCAGTTATGCGGGCGGGGGGTTCTACGAGCAGTACTTC
TRBV6-1	-	few	TRBJ1-5	CAAGDRSNQPQHF	TGTGCCGCGGGCGACAGAAGCAATCAGCCCCAGCATTTT